A single T cell receptor (beta chain) is shown here with its context. Its target is not known. The data were obtained in a study of T cell repertoires in cytomegalovirus infection. In the study overall: Indications of both CMV infection and matching HLA type were provided by public TCR beta signatures. Study outcomes and limitations: CMV-specific HLA-C-restricted TCR beta clonotypes dominated the ex vivo response. Cumulative frequency of public TCR beta families picked out carriers of CMV plus the relevant HLA.

TCRdb re-derived calls from the reads in MiXCR, one entry per CDR3 protein. The sample consists of roughly 720,000 distinct CDR3 sequences, 35% of them appearing once. The sequence came from a human donor in good health (CMV status not recorded). Some clones in this sample may be carry-over from other donors' samples. The sample consisted of PBMCs.

The CDR3 here is CASSFEQAYNQPQHF. In nucleotides, the CDR3 is TGTGCCAGCAGCTTCGAACAGGCTTACAATCAGCCCCAGCATTTT. V gene TRBV7-2 combines with J gene TRBJ1-5; D is possibly TRBD1 (5 bases). V was trimmed by 3 bases and J by 3 bases, leaving 12 bases between them. CDR3 length equals 15 residues. Germline V gene data show CDR1 as SGHTA and CDR2 as FQGNSA.